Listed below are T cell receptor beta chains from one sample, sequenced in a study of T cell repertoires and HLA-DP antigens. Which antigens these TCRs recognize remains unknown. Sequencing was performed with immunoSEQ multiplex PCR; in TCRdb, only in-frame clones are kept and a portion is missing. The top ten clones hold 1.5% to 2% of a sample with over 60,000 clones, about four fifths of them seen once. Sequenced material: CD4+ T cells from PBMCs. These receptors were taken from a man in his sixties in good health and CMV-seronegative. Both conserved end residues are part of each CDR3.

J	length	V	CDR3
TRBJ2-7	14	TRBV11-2	CASSPSQGVYEQYF
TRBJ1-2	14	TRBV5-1	CASSPPQTNYGYTF
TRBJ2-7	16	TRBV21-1	CASRKSGTSSSYEQYF
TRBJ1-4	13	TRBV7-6	CASSSGGVEKLFF
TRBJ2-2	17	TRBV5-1	CASSYMLAGTNTGELFF
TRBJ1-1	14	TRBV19	CASTIDGESTEAFF
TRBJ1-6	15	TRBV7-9	CASLPFESYNSPLHF
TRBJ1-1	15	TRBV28	CASPPRLTGLEAAFF
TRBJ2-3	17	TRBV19	CASSSRTSGLNPDTQYF
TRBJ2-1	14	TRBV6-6	CASKARSGGDEQFF
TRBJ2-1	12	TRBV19	CASSMWTSEQFF
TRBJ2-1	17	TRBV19	CASSMGLAGGFYNEQFF
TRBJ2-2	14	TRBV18	CASSPSSPTGELFF
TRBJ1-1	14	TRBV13	CASSFRGADTEAFF
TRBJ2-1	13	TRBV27	CASSFYWGREQFF
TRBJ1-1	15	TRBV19	CASSMGTGANTEAFF
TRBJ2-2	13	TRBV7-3	CASSPQSTGELFF
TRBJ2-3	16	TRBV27	CASSHTSGLSTDTQYF
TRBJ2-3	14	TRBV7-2	CASSPTHNTDTQYF
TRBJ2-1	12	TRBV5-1	CASSEGVNEQFF
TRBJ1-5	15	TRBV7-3	CASSLGQGLNQPQHF
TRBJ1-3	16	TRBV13	CASSLVRQNSGNTIYF
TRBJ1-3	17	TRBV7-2	CASSLLPQGGSGNTIYF
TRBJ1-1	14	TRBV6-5	CASSYSQGTSQAFF
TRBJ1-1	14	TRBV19	CASTNQGARAEAFF
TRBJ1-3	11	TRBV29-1	CSGVRGNTIYF
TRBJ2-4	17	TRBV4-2	CASSQDPQGAGKNIQYF
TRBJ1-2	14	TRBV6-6	CASSYSQINYGYTF
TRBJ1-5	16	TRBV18	CASSPEAGDNNQPQHF
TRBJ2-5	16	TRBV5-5	CASSSGLAGGQETQYF
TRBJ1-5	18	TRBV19	CASSPPPDRGVSNQPQHF
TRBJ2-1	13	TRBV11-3	CASSKPEVNEQFF
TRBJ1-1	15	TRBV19	CASSPKRGLNTEAFF